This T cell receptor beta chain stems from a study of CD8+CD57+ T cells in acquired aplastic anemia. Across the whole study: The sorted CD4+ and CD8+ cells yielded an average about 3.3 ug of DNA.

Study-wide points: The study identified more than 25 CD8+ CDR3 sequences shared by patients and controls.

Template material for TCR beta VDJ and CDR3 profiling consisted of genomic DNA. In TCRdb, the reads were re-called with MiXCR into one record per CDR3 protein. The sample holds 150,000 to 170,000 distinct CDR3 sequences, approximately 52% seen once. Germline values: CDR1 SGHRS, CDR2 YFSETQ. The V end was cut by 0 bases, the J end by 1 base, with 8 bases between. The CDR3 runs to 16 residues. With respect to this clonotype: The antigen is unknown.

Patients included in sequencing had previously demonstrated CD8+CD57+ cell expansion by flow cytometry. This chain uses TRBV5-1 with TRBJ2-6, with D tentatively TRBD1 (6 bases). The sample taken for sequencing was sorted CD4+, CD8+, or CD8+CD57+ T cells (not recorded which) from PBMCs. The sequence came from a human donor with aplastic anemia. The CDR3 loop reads CASSLGGGSGANVLTF. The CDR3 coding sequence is TGCGCCAGCAGCTTGGGAGGGGGTTCTGGGGCCAACGTCCTGACTTTC.